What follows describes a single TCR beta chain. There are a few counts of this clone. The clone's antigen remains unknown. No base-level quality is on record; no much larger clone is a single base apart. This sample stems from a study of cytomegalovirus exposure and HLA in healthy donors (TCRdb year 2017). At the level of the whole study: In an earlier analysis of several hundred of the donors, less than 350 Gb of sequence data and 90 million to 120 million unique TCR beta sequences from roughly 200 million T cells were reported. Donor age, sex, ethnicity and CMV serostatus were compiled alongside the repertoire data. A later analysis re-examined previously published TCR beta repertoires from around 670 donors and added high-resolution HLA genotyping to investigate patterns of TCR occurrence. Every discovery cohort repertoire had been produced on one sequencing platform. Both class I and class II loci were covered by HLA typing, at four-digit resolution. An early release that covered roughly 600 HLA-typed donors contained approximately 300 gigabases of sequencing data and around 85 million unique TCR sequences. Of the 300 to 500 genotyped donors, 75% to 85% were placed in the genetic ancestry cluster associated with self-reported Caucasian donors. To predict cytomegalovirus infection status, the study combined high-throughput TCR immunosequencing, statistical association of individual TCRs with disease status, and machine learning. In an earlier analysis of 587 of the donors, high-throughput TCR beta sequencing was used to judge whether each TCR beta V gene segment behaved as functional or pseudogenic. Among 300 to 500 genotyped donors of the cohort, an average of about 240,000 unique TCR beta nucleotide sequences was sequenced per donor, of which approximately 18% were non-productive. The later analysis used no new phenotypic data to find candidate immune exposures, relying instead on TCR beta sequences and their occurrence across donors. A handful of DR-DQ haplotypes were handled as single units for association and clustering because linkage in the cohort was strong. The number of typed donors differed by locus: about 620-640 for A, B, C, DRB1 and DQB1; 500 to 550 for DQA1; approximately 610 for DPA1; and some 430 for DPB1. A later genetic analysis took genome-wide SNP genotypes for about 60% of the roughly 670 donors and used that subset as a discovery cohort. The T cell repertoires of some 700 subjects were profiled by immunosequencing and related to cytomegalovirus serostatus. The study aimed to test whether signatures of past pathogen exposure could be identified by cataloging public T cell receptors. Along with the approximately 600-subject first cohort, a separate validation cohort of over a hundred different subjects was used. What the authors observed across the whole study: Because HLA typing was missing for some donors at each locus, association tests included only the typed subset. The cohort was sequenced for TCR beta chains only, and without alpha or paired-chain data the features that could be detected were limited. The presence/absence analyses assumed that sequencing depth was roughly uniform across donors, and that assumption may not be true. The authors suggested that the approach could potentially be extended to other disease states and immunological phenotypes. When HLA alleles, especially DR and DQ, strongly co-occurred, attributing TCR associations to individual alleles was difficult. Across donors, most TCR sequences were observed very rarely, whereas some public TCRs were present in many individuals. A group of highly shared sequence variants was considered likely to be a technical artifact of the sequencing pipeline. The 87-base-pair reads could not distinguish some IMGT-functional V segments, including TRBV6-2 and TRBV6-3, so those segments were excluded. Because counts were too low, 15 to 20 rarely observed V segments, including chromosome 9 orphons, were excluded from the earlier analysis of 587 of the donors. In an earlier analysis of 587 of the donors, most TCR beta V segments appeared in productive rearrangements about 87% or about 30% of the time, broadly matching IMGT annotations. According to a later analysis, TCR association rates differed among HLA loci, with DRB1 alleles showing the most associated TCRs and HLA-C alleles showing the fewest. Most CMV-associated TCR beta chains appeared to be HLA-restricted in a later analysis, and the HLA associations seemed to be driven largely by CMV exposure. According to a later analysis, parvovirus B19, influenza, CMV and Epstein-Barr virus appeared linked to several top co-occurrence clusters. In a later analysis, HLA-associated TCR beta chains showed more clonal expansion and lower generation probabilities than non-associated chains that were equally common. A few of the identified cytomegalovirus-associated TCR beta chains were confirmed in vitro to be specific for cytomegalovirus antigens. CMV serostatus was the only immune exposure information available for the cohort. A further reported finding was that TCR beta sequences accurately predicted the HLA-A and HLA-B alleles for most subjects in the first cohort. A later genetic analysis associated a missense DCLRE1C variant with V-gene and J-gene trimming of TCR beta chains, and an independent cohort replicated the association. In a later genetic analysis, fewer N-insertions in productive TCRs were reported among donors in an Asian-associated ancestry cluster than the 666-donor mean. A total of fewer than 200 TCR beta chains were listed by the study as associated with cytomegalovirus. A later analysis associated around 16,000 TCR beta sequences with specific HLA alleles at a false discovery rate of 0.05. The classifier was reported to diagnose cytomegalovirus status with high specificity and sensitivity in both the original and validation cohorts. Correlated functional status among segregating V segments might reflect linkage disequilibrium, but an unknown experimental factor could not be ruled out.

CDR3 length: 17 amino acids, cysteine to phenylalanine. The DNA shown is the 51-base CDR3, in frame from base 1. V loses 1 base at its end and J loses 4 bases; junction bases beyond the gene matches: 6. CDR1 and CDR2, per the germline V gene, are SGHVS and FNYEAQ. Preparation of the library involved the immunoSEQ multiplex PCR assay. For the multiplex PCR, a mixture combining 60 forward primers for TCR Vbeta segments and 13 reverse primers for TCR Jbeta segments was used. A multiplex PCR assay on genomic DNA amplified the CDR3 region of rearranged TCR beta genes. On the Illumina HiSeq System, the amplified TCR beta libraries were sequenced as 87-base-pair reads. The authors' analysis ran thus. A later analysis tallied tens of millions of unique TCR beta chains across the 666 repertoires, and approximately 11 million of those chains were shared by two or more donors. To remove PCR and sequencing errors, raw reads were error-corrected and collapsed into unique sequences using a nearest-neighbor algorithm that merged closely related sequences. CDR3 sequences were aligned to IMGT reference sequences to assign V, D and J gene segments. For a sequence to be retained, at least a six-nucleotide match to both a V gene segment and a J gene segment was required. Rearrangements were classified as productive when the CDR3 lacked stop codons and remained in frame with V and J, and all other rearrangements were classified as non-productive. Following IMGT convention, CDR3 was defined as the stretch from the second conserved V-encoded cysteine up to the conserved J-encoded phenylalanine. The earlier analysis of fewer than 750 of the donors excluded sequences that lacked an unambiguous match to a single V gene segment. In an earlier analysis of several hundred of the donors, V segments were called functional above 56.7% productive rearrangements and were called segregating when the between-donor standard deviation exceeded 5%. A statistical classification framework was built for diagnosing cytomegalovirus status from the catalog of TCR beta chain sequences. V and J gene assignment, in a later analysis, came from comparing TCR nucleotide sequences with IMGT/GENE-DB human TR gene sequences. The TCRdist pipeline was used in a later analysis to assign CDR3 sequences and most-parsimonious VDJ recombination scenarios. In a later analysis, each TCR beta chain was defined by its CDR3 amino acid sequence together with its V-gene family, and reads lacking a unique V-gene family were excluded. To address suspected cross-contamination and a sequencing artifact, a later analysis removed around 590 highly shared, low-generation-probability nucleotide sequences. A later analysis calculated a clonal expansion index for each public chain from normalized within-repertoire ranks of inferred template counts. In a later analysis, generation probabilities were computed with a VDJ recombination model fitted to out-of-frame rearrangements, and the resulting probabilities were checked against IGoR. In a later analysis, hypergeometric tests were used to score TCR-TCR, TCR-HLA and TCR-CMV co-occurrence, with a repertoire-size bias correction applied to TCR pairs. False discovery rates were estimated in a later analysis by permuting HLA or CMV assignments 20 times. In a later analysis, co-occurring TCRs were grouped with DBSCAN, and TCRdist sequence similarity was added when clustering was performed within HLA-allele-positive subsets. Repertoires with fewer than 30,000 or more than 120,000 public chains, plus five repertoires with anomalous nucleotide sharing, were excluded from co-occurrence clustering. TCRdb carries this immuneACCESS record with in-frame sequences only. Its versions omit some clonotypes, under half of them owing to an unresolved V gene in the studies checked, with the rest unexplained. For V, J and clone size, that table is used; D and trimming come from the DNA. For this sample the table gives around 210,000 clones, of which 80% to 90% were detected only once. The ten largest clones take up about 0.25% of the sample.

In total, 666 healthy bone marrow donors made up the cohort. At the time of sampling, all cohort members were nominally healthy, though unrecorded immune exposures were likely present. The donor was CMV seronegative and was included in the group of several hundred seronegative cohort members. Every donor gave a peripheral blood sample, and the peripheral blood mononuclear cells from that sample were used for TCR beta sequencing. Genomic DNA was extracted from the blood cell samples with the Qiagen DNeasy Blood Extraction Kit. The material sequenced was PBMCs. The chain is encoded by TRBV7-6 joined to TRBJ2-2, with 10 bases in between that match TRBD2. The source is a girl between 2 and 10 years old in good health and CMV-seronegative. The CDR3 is CASSLVASGGATGELFF. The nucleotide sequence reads TGTGCCAGCAGCTTAGTTGCCAGCGGGGGGGCCACCGGGGAGCTGTTTTTT.